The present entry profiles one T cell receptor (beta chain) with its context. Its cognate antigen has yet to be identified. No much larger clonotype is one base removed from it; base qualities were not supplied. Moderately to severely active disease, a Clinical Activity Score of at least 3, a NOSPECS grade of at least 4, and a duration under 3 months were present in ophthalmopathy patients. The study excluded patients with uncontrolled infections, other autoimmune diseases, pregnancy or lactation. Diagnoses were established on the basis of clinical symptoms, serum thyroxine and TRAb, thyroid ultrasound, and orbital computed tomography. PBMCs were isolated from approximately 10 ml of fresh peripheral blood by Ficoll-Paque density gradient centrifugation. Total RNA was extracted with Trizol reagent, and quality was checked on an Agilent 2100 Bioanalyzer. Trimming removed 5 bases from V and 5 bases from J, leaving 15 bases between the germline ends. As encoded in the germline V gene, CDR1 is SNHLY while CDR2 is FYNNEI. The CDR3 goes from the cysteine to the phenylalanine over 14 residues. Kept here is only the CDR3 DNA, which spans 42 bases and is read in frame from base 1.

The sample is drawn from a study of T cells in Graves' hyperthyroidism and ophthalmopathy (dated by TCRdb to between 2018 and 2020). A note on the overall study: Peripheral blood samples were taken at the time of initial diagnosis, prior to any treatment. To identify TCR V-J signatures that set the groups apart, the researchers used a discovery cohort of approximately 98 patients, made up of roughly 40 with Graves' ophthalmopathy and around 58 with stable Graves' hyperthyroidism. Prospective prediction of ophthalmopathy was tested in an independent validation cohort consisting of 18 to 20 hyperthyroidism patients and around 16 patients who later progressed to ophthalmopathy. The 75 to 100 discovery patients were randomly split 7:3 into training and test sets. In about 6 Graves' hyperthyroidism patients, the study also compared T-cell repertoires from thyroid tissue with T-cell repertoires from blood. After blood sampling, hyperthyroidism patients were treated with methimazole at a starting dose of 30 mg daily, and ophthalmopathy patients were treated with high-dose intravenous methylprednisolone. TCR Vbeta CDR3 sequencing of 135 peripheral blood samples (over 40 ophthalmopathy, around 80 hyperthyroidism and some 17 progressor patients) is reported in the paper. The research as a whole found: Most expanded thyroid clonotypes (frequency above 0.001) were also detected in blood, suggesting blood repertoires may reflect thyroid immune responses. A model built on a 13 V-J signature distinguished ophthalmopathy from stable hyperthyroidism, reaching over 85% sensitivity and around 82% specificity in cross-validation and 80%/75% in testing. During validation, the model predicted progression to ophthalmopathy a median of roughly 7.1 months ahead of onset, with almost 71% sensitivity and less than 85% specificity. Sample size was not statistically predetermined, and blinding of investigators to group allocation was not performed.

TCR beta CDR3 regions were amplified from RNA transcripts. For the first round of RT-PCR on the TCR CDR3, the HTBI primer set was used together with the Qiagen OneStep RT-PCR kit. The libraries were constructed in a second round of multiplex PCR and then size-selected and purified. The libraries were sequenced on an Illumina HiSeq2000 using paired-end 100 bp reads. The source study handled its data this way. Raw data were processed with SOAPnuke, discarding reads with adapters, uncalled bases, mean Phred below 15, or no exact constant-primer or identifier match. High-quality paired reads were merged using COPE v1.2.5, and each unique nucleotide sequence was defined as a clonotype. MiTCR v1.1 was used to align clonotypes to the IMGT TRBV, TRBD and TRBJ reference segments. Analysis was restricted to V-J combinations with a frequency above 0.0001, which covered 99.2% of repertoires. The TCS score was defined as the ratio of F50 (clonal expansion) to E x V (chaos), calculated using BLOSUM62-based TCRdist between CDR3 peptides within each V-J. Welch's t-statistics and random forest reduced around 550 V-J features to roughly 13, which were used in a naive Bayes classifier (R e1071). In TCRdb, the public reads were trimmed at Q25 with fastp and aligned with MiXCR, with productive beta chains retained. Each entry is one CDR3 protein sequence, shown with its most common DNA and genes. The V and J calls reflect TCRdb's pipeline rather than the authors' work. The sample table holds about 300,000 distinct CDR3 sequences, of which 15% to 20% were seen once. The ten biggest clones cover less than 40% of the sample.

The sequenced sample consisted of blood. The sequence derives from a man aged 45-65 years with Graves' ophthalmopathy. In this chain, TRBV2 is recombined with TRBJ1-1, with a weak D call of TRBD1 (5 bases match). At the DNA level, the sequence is TGTGCCAGCAGTCAGTCCAGGGATGGGACTGAAGCTTTCTTT. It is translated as CASSQSRDGTEAFF.